Below are 28 T cell receptor beta chains sequenced from a single sample in a study of OX40 agonist ivuxolimab in advanced cancers. Sequenced by immunoSEQ multiplex PCR; TCRdb stores in-frame clones only, minus some. This table has around 100,000 clones, roughly 90% appearing once. The sample consisted of CD4+ or CD8+ T cells sorted from blood, taken in a trial of the OX40 agonist ivuxolimab. Receptors originate from an adult with an advanced solid tumor such as melanoma, head and neck, liver or kidney cancer.

The V call is TRBV9, the J call TRBJ1-2, with 10 bases identical to TRBD1. This CDR3 contains 15 residues. With V trimmed by 5 bases and J by 4 bases, 8 bases remained unmatched. Germline values: CDR1 SGDLS, CDR2 YYNGEE. CDR3 sequence: CASSRGRDRGYGYTF. The CDR3 region has the DNA TGTGCCAGCAGTCGCGGAAGGGACAGGGGCTATGGCTACACCTTC.

The chain is built from TRBV7-2 and TRBJ2-1; 8 bases fit TRBD2. The trim removed 8 bases at V and 7 bases at J, leaving 4 bases unmatched. The germline CDR1 and CDR2 sequences are SGHTA and FQGNSA. This CDR3 spans 12 amino acids. In DNA form, the CDR3 reads TGTGCCAGCCGGGGGGGTGGTAATGAGCAGTTCTTC. Translating gives CASRGGGNEQFF.

The chain recombines TRBV2 with TRBJ2-5, with 8 bases fitting TRBD1. CDR1 is SNHLY, CDR2 FYNNEI, per germline. V shed 6 bases, J shed 1 base, and the junction held 13 bases outside the gene matches. CDR3 length: 17 amino acids. The CDR3 reads CASREPRRQGAQETQYF. The CDR3 DNA is TGTGCCAGCAGAGAGCCCAGGAGGCAGGGGGCCCAAGAGACCCAGTACTTC. Filled out from reference TRBV2 and TRBJ2-5, the complete variable domain reads EPEVTQTPSHQVTQMGQEVILRCVPISNHLYFYWYRQILGQKVEFLVSFYNNEISEKSEIFDDQFSVERPDGSNFTLKIRSTKLEDSAMYFCASREPRRQGAQETQYFGPGTRLLVL.

The chain joins TRBV29-1 to TRBJ2-5; TRBD2 might be the D (6 bases). The germline gives CDR1 SQVTM, CDR2 ANQGSEA. V lost 4 bases to trimming and J lost 4 bases, with 10 bases between them. CDR3 length: 12 amino acids. DNA of the CDR3: TGCAGCGTTGGGAGGGGACGAGAGACCCAGTACTTC. This sequence encodes CSVGRGRETQYF.

The J gene is TRBJ1-5, the V gene TRBV30; tentative D call: TRBD1 (5 bases). Germline V gene sequence: CDR1 GTSNPN, CDR2 SVGIG (reference sequence). The CDR3 runs 15 residues. Trimming shortened V by 0 bases and J by 1 base, and 10 bases separated the two germline ends. CDR3 sequence reads: CAWSVPAGSNQPQHF. The CDR3 DNA reads as TGTGCCTGGAGTGTACCGGCAGGGAGCAATCAGCCCCAGCATTTT.

This rearrangement joins TRBV30 to TRBJ2-3; D not resolved. Trimming took off 0 bases at V and 1 base at J, with 8 bases between the two ends. Per germline, CDR1 GTSNPN and CDR2 SVGIG (reference sequence). This CDR3 has 14 residues. The CDR3, as DNA: TGTGCCTGGAGTGTACAATCAGGCACAGATACGCAGTATTTT. It translates to CAWSVQSGTDTQYF.

This clone was recorded only once. The CDR3 reads CASSAPGTGSDGYTF. For the CDR3, the DNA is TGTGCCAGTAGTGCACCCGGGACAGGGAGTGATGGCTACACCTTC. The chain uses TRBV19 and TRBJ1-2; 9 nucleotides align to TRBD1. The V and J ends lost 5 bases and 6 bases, in that order; junction bases with no gene match: 10. This CDR3 has 15 amino acids. Germline V gives CDR1 LNHDA, CDR2 SQIVND (reference sequence). Full variable domain (outside the CDR3, taken from reference TRBV19 and TRBJ1-2): DGGITQSPKYLFRKEGQNVTLSCEQNLNHDAMYWYRQDPGQGLRLIYYSQIVNDFQKGDIAEGYSVSREKKESFPLTVTSAQKNPTAFYLCASSAPGTGSDGYTFGSGTRLTVV.

The chain joins TRBV19 to TRBJ2-4, with D perhaps being TRBD1 or TRBD2 (5 bases each). The V and J ends lost 5 bases and 6 bases respectively, with 14 bases between them. This CDR3 comprises 14 residues. The germline V gene has CDR1 LNHDA and CDR2 SQIVND (reference sequence). CDR3 sequence reads: CASSGGALGNIQYF. As DNA, the CDR3 is TGTGCCAGTAGTGGGGGTGCTTTGGGAAACATTCAGTACTTC.

This sequence joins TRBV27 and TRBJ1-3; unclear D gene. The CDR3 sequence is 17 residues long. V was shortened by 2 bases and J by 4 bases, with 18 bases between the two germline ends. Germline V gene lookup returns CDR1 MNHEY and CDR2 SMNVEV (reference sequence). CDR3 loop: CASSLAAPGSLGNTIYF. The CDR3, as DNA: TGTGCCAGCAGTTTAGCCGCACCTGGATCACTCGGAAACACCATATATTTT.

The chain uses TRBV7-8 and TRBJ2-2, with TRBD2 as a possible D gene (5 bases). Trimming left V 5 bases short and J 0 bases short, with 13 bases between. This CDR3 spans 16 amino acids. Per the germline V gene, CDR1 is SGHVS and CDR2 is FQNEAQ. The DNA for the CDR3 is TGTGCCAGCAGCCCCACTTTGGGAGCGAACACCGGGGAGCTGTTTTTT. Translation gives CASSPTLGANTGELFF.

V usage is TRBV27 and J usage is TRBJ1-2; 7 bases fit TRBD1. The J segment lost 7 bases and the V segment lost 4 bases, leaving 15 bases of the junction unmatched. The V gene's germline CDR1 is MNHEY and CDR2 SMNVEV (reference sequence). This CDR3 comprises 16 residues. CDR3 coding DNA: TGTGCCAGCAGTTCCGGGACAGCCCAGCGTCGGGGTGGCTACACCTTC. Its protein product is CASSSGTAQRRGGYTF.

The genes are TRBV5-8 and TRBJ2-3; possible D gene TRBD1, 6 bases. Trimming shortened V by 8 bases and J by 4 bases, and 20 bases separated the two germline ends. CDR1 is SGHTS and CDR2 is YDEGEE in the germline V gene. This CDR3 is built from 15 residues. CDR3 residues: CASPVGATGSDTQYF. The CDR3 DNA is TGTGCCAGTCCCGTGGGGGCAACAGGATCAGATACGCAGTATTTT.

CDR3 sequence reads: CASRGGDAFF. For the CDR3, the DNA is TGCGCCAGCAGGGGGGGGGACGCTTTCTTT. This chain uses TRBV23-1 with TRBJ1-1; D might be TRBD1 (5 bases). TRBV23-1 is annotated as an ORF whose role is uncertain. The ends were cut back, 6 bases at V and 11 bases at J, with 10 bases in the middle. The CDR3 consists of 10 residues.

This chain uses TRBV6-1 with TRBJ1-1; D possibly corresponds to TRBD1 (5 bases). The ends were cut back, 3 bases at V and 1 base at J, with 12 bases in the middle. The CDR3 runs 15 residues. Germline V CDR1 and CDR2: MNHNS, SASEGT. Here the CDR3 reads CASSERRQTNTEAFF. For the CDR3, the DNA is TGTGCCAGCAGTGAGAGGAGACAGACGAACACTGAAGCTTTCTTT.

This clone was observed a single time. This CDR3 is also generated by other DNA sequences in the sample. J is TRBJ2-2 and V is TRBV10-3, with D possibly being TRBD1 (5 bases). In germline, CDR1 is ENHRY, CDR2 SYGVKD. The CDR3 extends over 14 amino acids. Deletions cut 2 bases from V and 6 bases from J, with 10 bases between. Here the CDR3 reads CAISETPGSGELFF. In nucleotides, the CDR3 is TGTGCCATCAGTGAGACCCCAGGGTCCGGGGAGCTGTTTTTT.

V gene TRBV6-1 combines with J gene TRBJ1-4, with D tentatively TRBD1 (5 bases). Germline lookup yields CDR1 MNHNS and CDR2 SASEGT. This CDR3 is 16 amino acids long. V lost 4 bases and J lost 2, with 14 bases in between. The CDR3 coding sequence is TGTGCCAGCAGTGTCATGGGGCGGGGGACTAATGAAAAACTGTTTTTT. Residues: CASSVMGRGTNEKLFF.

The chain joins TRBV28 to TRBJ2-3, with 8 bases that match TRBD2. The length of the CDR3 is 13 residues. V lost 4 bases to trimming and J lost 6 bases; unmatched junction nucleotides: 3. The germline gives CDR1 MDHEN, CDR2 SYDVKM. CDR3 in DNA: TGTGCCAGCAGTTCCGGGACTAGTGATACGCAGTATTTT. This translates into CASSSGTSDTQYF.

This rearrangement joins TRBV5-1 to TRBJ1-1; TRBD1 agrees at 9 bases. The CDR3 runs to 17 residues. The germline gives CDR1 SGHRS, CDR2 YFSETQ. With 0 bases clipped from V and 6 bases from J, the junction kept 12 bases outside the gene matches. The CDR3 region has the DNA TGCGCCAGCAGCTTGGGATGGGGGGACAGGGTCACCGCTGAAGCTTTCTTT. Protein: CASSLGWGDRVTAEAFF.

J is TRBJ2-3 and V is TRBV9; D is undetermined. Germline V lookup: CDR1 SGDLS, CDR2 YYNGEE. Between the trimmed V and J ends, which lost 0 bases and 2 bases, there was a span of 7 bases. The length of the CDR3 is 14 residues. The chain's CDR3 is CASSVAYDTDTQYF. The CDR3 DNA follows: TGTGCCAGCAGCGTAGCTTACGACACAGATACGCAGTATTTT.

The chain is built from TRBV15 and TRBJ2-7; D perhaps matches TRBD1 (6 bases). CDR3 length: 12 amino acids. The germline gives CDR1 LNHNV, CDR2 YYDKDF (reference sequence). V lost 6 bases and J 3 bases, leaving 9 bases between the germline ends. The CDR3 region has the DNA TGTGCCACCAGTTCCAGGGGCTACGAGCAGTACTTC. Translating it yields CATSSRGYEQYF.

This chain links TRBV4-1 with TRBJ2-7; D might be TRBD1 (6 bases). V lost 1 base to trimming and J lost 3 bases, with 22 bases between them. The CDR3 loop spans 18 amino acids. Per germline, CDR1 MGHRA and CDR2 YSYEKL. The CDR3 coding sequence is TGCGCCAGCAGCCAAGGGGGGCAGGGCATACCCAACATCTACGAGCAGTACTTC. The encoded protein is CASSQGGQGIPNIYEQYF.

This clone was counted a single time. This rearrangement joins TRBV5-1 to TRBJ2-7; 9 nucleotides line up with TRBD2. There are 17 residues in the CDR3. Trimming at V came to 2 bases and at J to 3 bases, leaving 12 bases not matched to a gene. CDR1 is SGHRS, CDR2 YFSETQ, per germline. As DNA, the CDR3 is TGCGCCAGCAGCTTTGACTCGTATAGCGGGAGTGTCTACGAGCAGTACTTC. Its translation is CASSFDSYSGSVYEQYF.

The rearrangement uses TRBV5-1 and TRBJ2-2; D unresolved. V shed 3 bases and J shed 0 bases, with 15 bases lying between them. Germline-derived CDR1 and CDR2 are SGHRS and YFSETQ. This CDR3 contains 17 residues. The CDR3 here is CASSSLGLGSNTGELFF. The CDR3 DNA is TGCGCCAGCAGCTCGTTAGGGTTGGGCTCGAACACCGGGGAGCTGTTTTTT.

Only a few counts were recorded for this clone. V usage is TRBV7-8 and J usage is TRBJ2-5; TRBD2 agrees at 12 bases. CDR3 length: 15 amino acids. Germline V CDR1 and CDR2: SGHVS, FQNEAQ. Trimming at V came to 4 bases and at J to 3 bases, leaving 3 bases not matched to a gene. The CDR3 sequence is CASSSGLAGKETQYF. The DNA of the CDR3 is TGTGCCAGCAGCTCCGGACTAGCGGGGAAAGAGACCCAGTACTTC.

This clone was recorded a few times. The J gene is TRBJ1-1, the V gene TRBV30; no clear D gene. V gave up 0 bases and J gave up 8 bases, with 10 bases separating them. This CDR3 region has 12 residues. Germline V gives CDR1 GTSNPN, CDR2 SVGIG (reference sequence). The CDR3 sequence is CAWSVGQREAFF. Here the CDR3 DNA reads TGTGCCTGGAGTGTAGGGCAGCGCGAAGCTTTCTTT.

J is TRBJ1-4 and V is TRBV28; 8 bases align to TRBD1. The trim removed 3 bases at V and 8 bases at J, leaving 5 bases unmatched. The CDR3 is 14 residues long. Per the germline V gene, CDR1 is MDHEN and CDR2 is SYDVKM. CDR3 loop: CASSLQGAGEKLFF. The CDR3 region has the DNA TGTGCCAGCAGTTTGCAGGGGGCAGGGGAAAAACTGTTTTTT.

This sequence joins TRBV18 and TRBJ2-7; 10 bases align to TRBD1. CDR1 is KGHSH, CDR2 LQKENI, per germline. This CDR3 comprises 14 residues. Losses at the gene ends were 3 bases for V and 5 bases for J; bases not matched to a gene: 4. CDR3 DNA: TGTGCCAGCTCACCCCGGGACAGGGGCCACGAGCAGTACTTC. Protein: CASSPRDRGHEQYF. The full variable domain, with the rest looked up from reference TRBV18 and TRBJ2-7, is NAGVMQNPRHLVRRRGQEARLRCSPMKGHSHVYWYRQLPEEGLKFMVYLQKENIIDESGMPKERFSAEFPKEGPSILRIQQVVRGDSAAYFCASSPRDRGHEQYFGPGTRLTVT.

The chain recombines TRBV19 with TRBJ2-7; the D is unclear. The V end was cut by 1 base, the J end by 2 bases, with 6 bases between. The CDR3 contains 13 residues. Germline lookup yields CDR1 LNHDA and CDR2 SQIVND (reference sequence). CDR3 sequence: CASSIAAPYEQYF. In DNA, the CDR3 is TGTGCCAGTAGTATAGCGGCACCCTACGAGCAGTACTTC.